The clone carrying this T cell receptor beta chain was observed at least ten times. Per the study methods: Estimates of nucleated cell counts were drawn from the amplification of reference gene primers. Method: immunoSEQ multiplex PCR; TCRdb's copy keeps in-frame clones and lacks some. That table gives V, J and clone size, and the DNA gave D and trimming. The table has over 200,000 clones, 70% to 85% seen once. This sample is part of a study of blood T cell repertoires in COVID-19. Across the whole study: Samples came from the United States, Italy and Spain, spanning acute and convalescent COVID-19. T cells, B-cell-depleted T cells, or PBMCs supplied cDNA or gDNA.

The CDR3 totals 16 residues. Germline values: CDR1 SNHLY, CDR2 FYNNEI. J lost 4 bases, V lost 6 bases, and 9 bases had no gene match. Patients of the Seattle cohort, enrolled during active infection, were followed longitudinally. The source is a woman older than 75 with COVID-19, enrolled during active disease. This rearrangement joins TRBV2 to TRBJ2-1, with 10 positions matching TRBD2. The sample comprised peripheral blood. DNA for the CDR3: TGTGCCAGCAGGCGGACAAGCGGGGGGGGTTACAATGAGCAGTTCTTC. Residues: CASRRTSGGGYNEQFF.